The clone carrying this TCR beta chain was found many times. Its antigen is as yet unknown. Drawn from each donor were roughly 9.4 milliliters of peripheral blood. Sample-barcoded 5' priming and a J-beta primer mix drove a second PCR of about 7 to 11 cycles. TCRdb independently ran MiXCR on the 5' RACE reads; one entry per CDR3 protein. The data hold 700,000 or so distinct CDR3 sequences, with 22% observed a single time. The source of the sample is a study of blood T cells in healthy people across ages. Study-level results: Older age went with lower TCR beta diversity per million T cells, in a roughly linear way.

The CDR3 is 14 residues long. V was shortened by 4 bases and J by 6 bases, with 13 bases between the two germline ends. Germline assignment: CDR1 MGHRA and CDR2 YSYEKL. The chain employs TRBV4-1 and TRBJ2-1, with D perhaps matching TRBD1 or TRBD2 (5 bases each). The material sequenced was blood. The clonotype was recovered from a man in his 70s in good health. The chain's CDR3 is CASSPGPLGNEQFF. The CDR3 DNA sequence: TGCGCCAGCAGCCCGGGACCCCTCGGCAATGAGCAGTTCTTC.